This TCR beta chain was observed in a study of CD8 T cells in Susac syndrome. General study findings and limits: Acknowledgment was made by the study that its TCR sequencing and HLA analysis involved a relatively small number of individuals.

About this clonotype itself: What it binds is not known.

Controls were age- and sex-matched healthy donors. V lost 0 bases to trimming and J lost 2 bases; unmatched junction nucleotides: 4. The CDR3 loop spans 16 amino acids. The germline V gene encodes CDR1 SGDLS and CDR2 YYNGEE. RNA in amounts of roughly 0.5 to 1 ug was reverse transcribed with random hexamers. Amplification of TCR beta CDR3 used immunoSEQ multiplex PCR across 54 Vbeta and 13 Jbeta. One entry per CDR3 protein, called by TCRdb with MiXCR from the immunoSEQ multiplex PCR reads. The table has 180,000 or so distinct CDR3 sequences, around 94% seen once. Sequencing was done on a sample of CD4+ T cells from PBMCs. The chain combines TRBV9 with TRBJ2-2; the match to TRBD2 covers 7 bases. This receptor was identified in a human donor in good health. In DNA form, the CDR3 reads TGTGCCAGCAGCGTAGGTCTAGCGGATAACACCGGGGAGCTGTTTTTT. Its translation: CASSVGLADNTGELFF.